This is a list of T cell receptor beta chains from one sample in a study of OX40 agonist ivuxolimab in advanced cancers. This table comes from immunoSEQ multiplex PCR, and its TCRdb copy is limited to in-frame clones, with some not included. Of about 60,000 clones in the sample, more than 70% were seen once. Sample: CD4+ or CD8+ T cells sorted from blood, taken in a trial of the OX40 agonist ivuxolimab. The receptors derive from an adult with an advanced solid tumor such as melanoma, head and neck, liver or kidney cancer. CDR3s include the opening cysteine and the closing phenylalanine or tryptophan. A D gene is named only where the DNA matches it firmly. The size of a clone is reported for some rows only, either as once, few or many, or as a class for expanded clones.

>TRBJ1-5|TRBV29-1|NA|NA
CSIRGNVGQPQHF
TGCAGCATCCGGGGCAACGTCGGTCAGCCCCAGCATTTT
>TRBJ1-1|TRBV2|TRBD1|NA
CASSEATGFGTEAFF
TGTGCCAGCAGTGAAGCGACAGGGTTTGGCACTGAAGCTTTCTTT
>TRBJ1-1|TRBV27|TRBD1|NA
CASSFDRVATEAFF
TGTGCCAGCAGTTTCGACAGGGTCGCAACTGAAGCTTTCTTT
>TRBJ1-4|TRBV7-9|NA|NA
CASSLASFGPDATNEKLFF
TGTGCCAGCAGCTTAGCGTCCTTCGGGCCAGATGCAACTAATGAAAAACTGTTTTTT
>TRBJ1-2|TRBV19|NA|few
CASSMGLQSHYGYTF
TGTGCCAGTAGTATGGGACTCCAGTCCCACTATGGCTACACCTTC
>TRBJ2-5|TRBV18|NA|NA
CASSPGQSETQYF
TGTGCCAGCTCACCAGGACAGAGCGAGACCCAGTACTTC
>TRBJ1-1|TRBV19|NA|NA
CASRNREGRTEAFF
TGTGCCAGTAGGAACAGGGAAGGAAGGACTGAAGCTTTCTTT
>TRBJ1-4|TRBV6-6|NA|NA
CASSPILQTGPVKLFF
TGTGCCAGCAGTCCAATATTACAGACAGGTCCCGTTAAACTGTTTTTT
>TRBJ1-4|TRBV5-1|NA|NA
CASSLRPNTNEKLFF
TGCGCCAGCAGCTTGAGGCCGAATACTAATGAAAAACTGTTTTTT
>TRBJ1-2|TRBV29-1|NA|NA
CSVDPPGSPLPSHGYTF
TGCAGCGTCGATCCCCCTGGCTCCCCCCTCCCTAGCCATGGCTACACCTTC
>TRBJ1-3|TRBV19|TRBD1|once
CASSPRDSQGNTIYF
TGTGCCAGTAGTCCGCGGGACAGTCAGGGGAACACCATATATTTT
>TRBJ2-7|TRBV5-5|TRBD2|NA
CASSLAGGKALEQYF
TGTGCCAGCAGCTTGGCGGGGGGGAAGGCTCTCGAGCAGTACTTC
>TRBJ2-3|TRBV29-1|TRBD2|once
CSARTSGGSTDTQYF
TGCAGCGCCCGGACTAGCGGGGGGAGCACAGATACGCAGTATTTT
>TRBJ2-2|TRBV6-5|NA|NA
CASSHGTSNTGELFF
TGTGCCAGCAGCCATGGGACATCGAACACCGGGGAGCTGTTTTTT
>TRBJ1-1|TRBV19|NA|NA
CASGFLNTEAFF
TGTGCCAGTGGGTTCCTGAACACTGAAGCTTTCTTT
>TRBJ2-3|TRBV12-5|NA|NA
CASAYGGADTQYF
TGTGCTAGTGCTTACGGTGGGGCAGATACGCAGTATTTT
>TRBJ1-5|TRBV5-1|NA|NA
CASSHSLDRPNQPQHF
TGCGCCAGCAGCCACTCCTTAGACAGGCCCAATCAGCCCCAGCATTTT